This TCR beta chain derives from a study of cytomegalovirus exposure and HLA in healthy donors. Study results and caveats: In a later analysis, across HLA loci, associated TCR counts were highest for DRB1, lowest for HLA-C.

With 60 Vbeta and 13 Jbeta primers, the PCR was carried out. TCRdb's table, derived via immunoSEQ multiplex PCR, lists solely in-frame clones and lacks some. The sample includes 120,000 to 150,000 clones, roughly 76% of them seen just once. In the case of this clone: Antigen specificity is unknown.

The sample comprised PBMCs. The receptor was isolated from a female donor in good health and CMV-seronegative.

The chain's CDR3 is CASSFRGRVYEQYF. The CDR3 bases are TGTGCCAGCAGTTTCAGGGGCAGGGTCTACGAGCAGTACTTC. The chain combines TRBV6-5 with TRBJ2-7, with D possibly matching TRBD1 (6 bases). The CDR3 totals 14 residues. With 4 bases removed from V and 3 bases from J, the gap between germline ends came to 13 bases. The germline V gene encodes CDR1 MNHEY and CDR2 SVGAGI.